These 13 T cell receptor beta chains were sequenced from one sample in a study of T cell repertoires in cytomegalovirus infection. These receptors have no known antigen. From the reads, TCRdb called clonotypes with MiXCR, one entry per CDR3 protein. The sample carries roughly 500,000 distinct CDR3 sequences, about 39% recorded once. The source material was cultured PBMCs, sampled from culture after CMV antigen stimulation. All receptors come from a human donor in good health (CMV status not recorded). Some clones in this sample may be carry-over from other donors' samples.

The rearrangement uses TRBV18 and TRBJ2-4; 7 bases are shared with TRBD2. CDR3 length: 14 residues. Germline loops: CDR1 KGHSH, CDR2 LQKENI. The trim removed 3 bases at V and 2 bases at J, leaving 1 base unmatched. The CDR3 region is CASSPGGTKNIQYF. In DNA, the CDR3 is TGTGCCAGCTCACCCGGGGGGACCAAAAACATTCAGTACTTC.

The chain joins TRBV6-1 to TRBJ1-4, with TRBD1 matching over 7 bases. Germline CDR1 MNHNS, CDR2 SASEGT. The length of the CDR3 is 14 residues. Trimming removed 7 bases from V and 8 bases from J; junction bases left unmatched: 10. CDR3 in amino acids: CASTSGQAGEKLFF. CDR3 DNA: TGTGCCAGCACCTCCGGACAGGCTGGCGAAAAACTGTTTTTT.

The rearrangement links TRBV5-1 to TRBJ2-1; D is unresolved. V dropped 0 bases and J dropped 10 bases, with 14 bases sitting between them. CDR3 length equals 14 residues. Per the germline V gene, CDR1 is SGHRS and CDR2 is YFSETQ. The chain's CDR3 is CASSLAYSSEEQFF. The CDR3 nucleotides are TGCGCCAGCAGCTTGGCCTATTCTTCTGAGGAGCAGTTCTTC.

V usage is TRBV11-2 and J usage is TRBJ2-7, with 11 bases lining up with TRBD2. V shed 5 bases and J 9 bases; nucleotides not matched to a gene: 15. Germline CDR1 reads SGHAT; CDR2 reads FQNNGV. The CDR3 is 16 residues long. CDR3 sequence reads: CASSLSGRAYPRRQYF. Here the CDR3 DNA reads TGTGCCAGCAGCCTTAGCGGGAGGGCTTACCCGAGAAGGCAGTACTTC.

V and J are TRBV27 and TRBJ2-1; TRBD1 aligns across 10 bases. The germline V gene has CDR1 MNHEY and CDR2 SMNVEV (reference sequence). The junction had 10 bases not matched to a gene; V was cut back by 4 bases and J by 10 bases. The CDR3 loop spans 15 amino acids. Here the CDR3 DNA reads TGTGCCAGCAGTTCACCCGACAGGGGGCCCAGAGAGCAGTTCTTC. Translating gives CASSSPDRGPREQFF.

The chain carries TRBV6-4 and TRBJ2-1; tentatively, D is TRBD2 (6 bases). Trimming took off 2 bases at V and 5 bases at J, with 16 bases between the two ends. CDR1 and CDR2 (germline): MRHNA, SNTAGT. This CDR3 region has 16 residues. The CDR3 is CASSDLIGPGDNEQFF. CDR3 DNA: TGTGCCAGCAGTGACCTGATAGGGCCGGGGGACAATGAGCAGTTCTTC.

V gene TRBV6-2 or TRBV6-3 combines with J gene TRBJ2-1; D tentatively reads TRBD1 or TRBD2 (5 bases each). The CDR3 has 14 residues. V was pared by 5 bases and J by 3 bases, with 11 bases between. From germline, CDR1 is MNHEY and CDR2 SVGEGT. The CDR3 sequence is CASSPGPNYNEQFF. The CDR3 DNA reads TGTGCCAGCAGTCCGGGACCGAACTACAATGAGCAGTTCTTC.

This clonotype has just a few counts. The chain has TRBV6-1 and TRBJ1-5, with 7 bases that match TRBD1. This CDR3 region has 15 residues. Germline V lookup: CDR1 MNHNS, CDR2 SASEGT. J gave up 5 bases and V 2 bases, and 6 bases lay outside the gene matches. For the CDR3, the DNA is TGTGCCAGCAGTGAAACAGGGGCTCTTTATCAGCCCCAGCATTTT. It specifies CASSETGALYQPQHF.

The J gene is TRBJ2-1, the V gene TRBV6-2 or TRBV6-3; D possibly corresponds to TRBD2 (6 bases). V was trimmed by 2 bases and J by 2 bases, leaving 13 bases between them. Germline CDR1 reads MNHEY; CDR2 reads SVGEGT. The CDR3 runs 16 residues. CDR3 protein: CASSYPGVGAYNEQFF. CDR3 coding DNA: TGTGCCAGCAGTTACCCGGGGGTGGGAGCCTACAATGAGCAGTTCTTC.

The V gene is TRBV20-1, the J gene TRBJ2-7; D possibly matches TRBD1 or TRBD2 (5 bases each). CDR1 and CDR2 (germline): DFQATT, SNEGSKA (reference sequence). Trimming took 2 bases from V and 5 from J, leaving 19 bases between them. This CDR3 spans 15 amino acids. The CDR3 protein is CSARNPPRGVHEQYF. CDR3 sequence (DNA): TGCAGTGCTAGAAATCCCCCGAGGGGTGTGCACGAGCAGTACTTC.

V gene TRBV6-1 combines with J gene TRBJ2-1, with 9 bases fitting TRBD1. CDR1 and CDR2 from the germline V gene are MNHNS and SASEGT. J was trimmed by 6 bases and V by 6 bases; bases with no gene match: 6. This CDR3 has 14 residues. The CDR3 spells CASSSGQGSNEQFF. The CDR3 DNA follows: TGTGCCAGCAGCTCGGGACAGGGTTCCAATGAGCAGTTCTTC.

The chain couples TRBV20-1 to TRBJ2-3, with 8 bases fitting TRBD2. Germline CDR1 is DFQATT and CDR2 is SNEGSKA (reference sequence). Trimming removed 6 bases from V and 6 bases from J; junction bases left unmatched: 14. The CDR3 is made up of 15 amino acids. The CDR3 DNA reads TGCAGTGCATCTGGGGGTAGCGGGGTCCGGGATACGCAGTATTTT. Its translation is CSASGGSGVRDTQYF.

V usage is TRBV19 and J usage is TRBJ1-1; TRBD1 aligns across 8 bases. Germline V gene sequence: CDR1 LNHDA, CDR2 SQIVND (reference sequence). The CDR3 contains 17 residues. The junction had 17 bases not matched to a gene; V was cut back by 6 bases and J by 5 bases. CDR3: CASSNYRYRGLGTEAFF. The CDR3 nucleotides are TGTGCCAGTAGCAATTACCGTTACAGGGGGTTGGGGACTGAAGCTTTCTTT.